The 2 T cell receptor beta chains reported below all come from one sample, sequenced in a study of T-cell memory formation after mild COVID-19. TCRdb analysed the 5' RACE reads with MiXCR anew, one entry per CDR3 protein. The sample includes under 600,000 distinct CDR3 sequences, roughly 21% of them seen just once. Material: PBMCs or a T cell subset sorted from them (not recorded which). The receptor set was obtained from an adult woman who had mild COVID-19 (a few samples of this study predate the infection). Cell type and time point are not known.

In its sample, this clonotype was seen a few times. The CDR3 protein is CASRVDRLDGNQPQHF. The CDR3 DNA is TGTGCCAGCAGAGTGGACAGGTTGGATGGCAATCAGCCCCAGCATTTT. The chain uses TRBV2 and TRBJ1-5; 7 bases align to TRBD1. The CDR3 covers 16 residues. Germline V CDR1 and CDR2: SNHLY, FYNNEI. V was clipped by 6 bases and J by 2 bases; unmatched bases: 10.

This chain connects TRBV7-2 to TRBJ1-1; the D gene is possibly TRBD1 (6 bases). CDR1 is SGHTA and CDR2 is FQGNSA in the germline V gene. The V gene lost 4 bases and the J gene lost 8 bases, with 17 bases spanning the gap. This CDR3 has 14 residues. This chain's CDR3 is CASSSTGSRSEAFF. In DNA form, the CDR3 reads TGTGCCAGCAGCTCCACAGGGTCTCGATCGGAAGCTTTCTTT.